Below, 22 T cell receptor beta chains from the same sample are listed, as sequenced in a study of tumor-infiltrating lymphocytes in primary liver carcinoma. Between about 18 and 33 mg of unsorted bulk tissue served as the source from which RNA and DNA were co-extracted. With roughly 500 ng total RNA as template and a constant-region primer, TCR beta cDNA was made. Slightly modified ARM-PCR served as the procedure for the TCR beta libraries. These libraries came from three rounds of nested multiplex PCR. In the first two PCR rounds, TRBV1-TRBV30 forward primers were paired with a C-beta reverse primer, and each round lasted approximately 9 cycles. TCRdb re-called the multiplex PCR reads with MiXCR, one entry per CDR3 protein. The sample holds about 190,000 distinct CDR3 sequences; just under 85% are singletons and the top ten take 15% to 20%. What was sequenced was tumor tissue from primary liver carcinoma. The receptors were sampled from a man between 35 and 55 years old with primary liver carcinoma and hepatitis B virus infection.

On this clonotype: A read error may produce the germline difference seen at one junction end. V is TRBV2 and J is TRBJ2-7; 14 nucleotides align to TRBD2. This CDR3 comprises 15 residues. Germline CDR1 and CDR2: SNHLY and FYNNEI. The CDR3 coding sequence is TGTGCCAACAGTGTGGGACTAGCGGGAGTAAGCGAGCAGTACTTC. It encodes CANSVGLAGVSEQYF.

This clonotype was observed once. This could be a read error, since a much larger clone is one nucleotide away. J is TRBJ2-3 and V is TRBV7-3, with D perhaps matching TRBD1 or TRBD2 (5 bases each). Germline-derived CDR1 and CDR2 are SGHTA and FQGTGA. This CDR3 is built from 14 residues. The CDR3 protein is CVSSLMGGTDTQYF. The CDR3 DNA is TGTGTCAGCAGCTTAATGGGGGGCACAGATACGCAGTATTTT.

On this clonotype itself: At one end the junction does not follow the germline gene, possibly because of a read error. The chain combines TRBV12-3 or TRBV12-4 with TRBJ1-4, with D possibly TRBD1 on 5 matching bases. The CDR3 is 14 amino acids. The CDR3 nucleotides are TGTGCCAGCAGTTTGGCAGGGCTTAATGAAAAACTGATTTTC. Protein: CASSLAGLNEKLIF.

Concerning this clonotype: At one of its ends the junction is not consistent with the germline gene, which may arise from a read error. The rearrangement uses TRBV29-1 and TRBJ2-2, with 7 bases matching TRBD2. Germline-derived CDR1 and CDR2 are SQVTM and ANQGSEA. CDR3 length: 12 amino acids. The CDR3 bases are TGCCGCGTGCCTGAGGGGAGCGGGGAGCTGTTCTTT. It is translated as CRVPEGSGELFF.

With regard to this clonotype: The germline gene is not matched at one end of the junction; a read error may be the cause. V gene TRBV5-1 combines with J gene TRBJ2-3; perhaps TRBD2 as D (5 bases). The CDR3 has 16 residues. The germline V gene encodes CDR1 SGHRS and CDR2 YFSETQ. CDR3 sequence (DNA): TGCGCCAGTAGCTTGAACGGCCGTGCTAGCACAGATACGCGGTATTTT. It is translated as CASSLNGRASTDTRYF.

The CDR3 sequence is CANCKAGDEQFF. CDR3 coding DNA: TGTGCCAACTGTAAAGCGGGGGATGAGCAGTTCTTC. The chain uses TRBV6-1 and TRBJ2-1; 8 bases match TRBD2. With 10 bases clipped from V and 8 bases from J, the junction kept 7 bases outside the gene matches. This CDR3 comprises 12 residues. CDR1 is MNHNS and CDR2 is SASEGT in the germline V gene.

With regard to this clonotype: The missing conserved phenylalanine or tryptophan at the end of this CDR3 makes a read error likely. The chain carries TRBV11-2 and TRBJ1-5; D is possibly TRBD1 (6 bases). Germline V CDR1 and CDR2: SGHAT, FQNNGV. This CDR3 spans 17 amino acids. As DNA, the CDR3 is TGTGTCAGCAGCTTAGTAGGGGTAACAGGGAGCAATCATCCCCAGCATTCT. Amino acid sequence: CVSSLVGVTGSNHPQHS.

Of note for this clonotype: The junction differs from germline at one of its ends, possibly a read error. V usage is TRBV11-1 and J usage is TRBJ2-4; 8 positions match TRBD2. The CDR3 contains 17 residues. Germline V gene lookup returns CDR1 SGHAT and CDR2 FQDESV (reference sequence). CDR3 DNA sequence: TGTGCCTGCAGCTTTCTCGGGATTAGCGGGACCAAAAACATTCACTACTTC. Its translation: CACSFLGISGTKNIHYF.

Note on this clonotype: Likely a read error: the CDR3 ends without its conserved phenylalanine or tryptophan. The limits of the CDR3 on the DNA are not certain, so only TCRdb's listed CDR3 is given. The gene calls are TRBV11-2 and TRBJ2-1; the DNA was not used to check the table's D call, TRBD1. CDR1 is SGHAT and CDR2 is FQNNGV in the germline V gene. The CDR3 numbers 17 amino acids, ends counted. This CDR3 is CASSLDRGGRFYNDRFL.

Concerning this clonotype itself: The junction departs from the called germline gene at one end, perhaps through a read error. The CDR3 DNA follows: TGTGCCAGCAGTCCCAGGGGCAAAGATATGCAGTATTTT. The encoded protein is CASSPRGKDMQYF. J is TRBJ2-3 and V is TRBV6-6, with D maybe TRBD1 (6 bases). Germline V gene data show CDR1 as MNHNY and CDR2 as SVGAGI (reference sequence). CDR3 length: 13 amino acids.

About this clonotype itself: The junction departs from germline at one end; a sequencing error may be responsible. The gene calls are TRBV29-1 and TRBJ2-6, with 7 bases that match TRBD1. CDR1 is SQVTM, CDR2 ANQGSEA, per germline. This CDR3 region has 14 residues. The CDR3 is CSVVTGAGANALTF. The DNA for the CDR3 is TGCAGCGTCGTCACAGGGGCTGGGGCCAACGCCCTGACATTC.

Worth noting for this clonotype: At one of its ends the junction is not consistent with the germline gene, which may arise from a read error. The chain's CDR3 is CTSRQEAGWAYNEQFF. The CDR3 nucleotides are TGTACCAGCAGACAAGAGGCGGGCTGGGCCTACAATGAGCAGTTCTTC. The rearrangement joins TRBV4-2 to TRBJ2-1, with a weak D call TRBD2 (5 bases). Per germline, CDR1 LGHNA and CDR2 YNFKEQ. The CDR3 is made up of 16 amino acids.

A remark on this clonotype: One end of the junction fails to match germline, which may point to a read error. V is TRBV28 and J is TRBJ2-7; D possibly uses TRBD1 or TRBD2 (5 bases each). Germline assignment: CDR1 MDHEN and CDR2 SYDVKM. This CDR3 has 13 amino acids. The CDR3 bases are TGTACCAGCAGTTTACGGGGACCCGTGGGGCAGTACTTC. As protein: CTSSLRGPVGQYF.

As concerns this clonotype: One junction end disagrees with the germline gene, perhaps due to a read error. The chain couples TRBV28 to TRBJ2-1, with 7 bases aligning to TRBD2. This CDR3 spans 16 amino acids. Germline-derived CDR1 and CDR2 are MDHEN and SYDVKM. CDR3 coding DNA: TGTGCCAGCAGTCCTTCAGCGGGGAGCTCCCACAATGAGCAGTTCTTC. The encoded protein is CASSPSAGSSHNEQFF.

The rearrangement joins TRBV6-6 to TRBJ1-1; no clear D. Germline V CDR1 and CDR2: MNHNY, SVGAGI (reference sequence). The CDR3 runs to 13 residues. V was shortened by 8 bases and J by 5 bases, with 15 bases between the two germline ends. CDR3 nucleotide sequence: TGTGCCAGCCTGACAAGGGTCAATACTGAAGCTTTCTTT. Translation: CASLTRVNTEAFF.

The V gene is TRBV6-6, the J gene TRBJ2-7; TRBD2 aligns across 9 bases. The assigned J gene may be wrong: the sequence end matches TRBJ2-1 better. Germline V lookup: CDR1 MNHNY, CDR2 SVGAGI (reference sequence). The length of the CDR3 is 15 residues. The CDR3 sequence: CASSNRAGGSYEQFF. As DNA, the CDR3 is TGTGCGAGCTCCAACCGGGCGGGAGGGAGTTACGAGCAGTTCTTC.

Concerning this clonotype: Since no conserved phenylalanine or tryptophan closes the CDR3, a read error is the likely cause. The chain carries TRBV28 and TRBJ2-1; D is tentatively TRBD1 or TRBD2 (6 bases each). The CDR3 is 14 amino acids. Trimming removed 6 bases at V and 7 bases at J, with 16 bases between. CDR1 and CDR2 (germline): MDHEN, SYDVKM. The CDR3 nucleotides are TGTGCCAGCAGGCCGCGGGACATGGTTAATGAGCAGTTCTTA. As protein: CASRPRDMVNEQFL.

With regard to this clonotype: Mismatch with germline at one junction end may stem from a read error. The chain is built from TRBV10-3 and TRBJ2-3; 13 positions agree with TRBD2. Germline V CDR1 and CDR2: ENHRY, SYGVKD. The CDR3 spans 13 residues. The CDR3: CVTGLAGADMQYF. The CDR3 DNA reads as TGTGTCACTGGACTAGCGGGAGCAGATATGCAGTATTTT.

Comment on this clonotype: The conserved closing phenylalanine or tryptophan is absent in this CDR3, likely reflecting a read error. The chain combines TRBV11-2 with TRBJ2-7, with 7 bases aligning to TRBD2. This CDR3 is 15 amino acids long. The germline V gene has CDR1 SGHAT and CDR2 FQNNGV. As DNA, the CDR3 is TGTGCCAGCAGGTTAGGACTAGTACGGTCCTACGAACAGTACTTA. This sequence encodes CASRLGLVRSYEQYL.

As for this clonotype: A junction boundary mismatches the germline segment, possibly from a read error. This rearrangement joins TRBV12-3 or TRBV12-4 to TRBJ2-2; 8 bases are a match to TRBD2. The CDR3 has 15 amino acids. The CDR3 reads CACRAGTSQVVELFF. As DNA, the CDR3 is TGTGCCTGCAGAGCGGGGACTAGTCAAGTAGTGGAGCTGTTTTTT.

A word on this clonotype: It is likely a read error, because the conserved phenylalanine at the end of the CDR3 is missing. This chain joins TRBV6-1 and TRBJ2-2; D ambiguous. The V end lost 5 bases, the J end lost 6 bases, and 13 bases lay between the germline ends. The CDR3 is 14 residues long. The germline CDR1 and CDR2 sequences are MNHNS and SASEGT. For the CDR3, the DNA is TGTGCCAGCAGTCCGACGGTGATCCCCGGGGAGCTGTTTCTT. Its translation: CASSPTVIPGELFL.

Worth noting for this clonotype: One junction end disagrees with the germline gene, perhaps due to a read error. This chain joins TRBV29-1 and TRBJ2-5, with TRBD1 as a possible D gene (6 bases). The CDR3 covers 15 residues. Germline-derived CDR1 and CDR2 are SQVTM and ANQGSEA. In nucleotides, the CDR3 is TGCAGCGTTGAAGCGGACAGTGGGCGAGCGGAGACCCAGTACTTT. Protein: CSVEADSGRAETQYF.